These 5 T cell receptor beta chains were all obtained from the same sample, sequenced in a study of T cell changes during pregnancy in multiple sclerosis. Measured with immunoSEQ multiplex PCR; TCRdb has only the in-frame clones, and not every one. The sample records just under 40,000 clones, 90% being singletons. The sequencing here drew on CD4+ T cells from peripheral blood mononuclear cells, taken in the first trimester of pregnancy. These receptors came from a female donor in good health, enrolled as a control in a pregnancy study.

The CDR3 is CASSPLATGGSSYNEQFF. Here the CDR3 DNA reads TGTGCCAGCAGCCCCCTGGCGACGGGGGGGAGCTCCTACAATGAGCAGTTCTTC. The gene calls are TRBV7-6 and TRBJ2-1; 8 bases agree with TRBD2. This CDR3 is built from 18 residues. Germline V gene lookup returns CDR1 SGHVS and CDR2 FNYEAQ. V gave up 5 bases and J gave up 0 bases; unmatched junction bases: 12.

The V call is TRBV27, the J call TRBJ1-2, with D unclear. This CDR3 contains 14 residues. CDR1 MNHEY and CDR2 SMNVEV come from the germline V gene (reference sequence). Trimming left V 0 bases short and J 8 bases short, with 13 bases between. The CDR3 spells CASSLSTLSSGYTF. For the CDR3, the DNA is TGTGCCAGCAGTTTATCGACACTTTCGAGCGGCTACACCTTC.

The V gene is TRBV18, the J gene TRBJ2-7, with 9 bases lining up with TRBD1. CDR1 KGHSH and CDR2 LQKENI come from the germline V gene. This CDR3 comprises 17 residues. Trimming at V came to 3 bases and at J to 6 bases, leaving 15 bases not matched to a gene. The CDR3 spells CASSPAGSGTGMAEQYF. The CDR3 coding sequence is TGTGCCAGCTCACCTGCCGGATCCGGGACAGGGATGGCCGAGCAGTACTTC.

The chain employs TRBV4-1 and TRBJ1-4; 7 bases are shared with TRBD1. The CDR3 extends over 16 amino acids. The V segment lost 3 bases and the J segment 6 bases; nucleotides outside the gene matches: 10. Germline values: CDR1 MGHRA, CDR2 YSYEKL. The CDR3 region has the DNA TGCGCCAGCAGCCATCCCTCCGACAGGGTTGATGAAAAACTGTTTTTT. Translation: CASSHPSDRVDEKLFF.

The rearrangement joins TRBV27 to TRBJ1-2, with D tentatively TRBD1 (5 bases). The CDR3 covers 13 residues. V dropped 6 bases and J dropped 6 bases, with 14 bases sitting between them. In germline, CDR1 is MNHEY, CDR2 SMNVEV (reference sequence). Here the CDR3 DNA reads TGTGCCAGCAGGGGCGGCGGGACGGATGGCTACACCTTC. This codes for CASRGGGTDGYTF.